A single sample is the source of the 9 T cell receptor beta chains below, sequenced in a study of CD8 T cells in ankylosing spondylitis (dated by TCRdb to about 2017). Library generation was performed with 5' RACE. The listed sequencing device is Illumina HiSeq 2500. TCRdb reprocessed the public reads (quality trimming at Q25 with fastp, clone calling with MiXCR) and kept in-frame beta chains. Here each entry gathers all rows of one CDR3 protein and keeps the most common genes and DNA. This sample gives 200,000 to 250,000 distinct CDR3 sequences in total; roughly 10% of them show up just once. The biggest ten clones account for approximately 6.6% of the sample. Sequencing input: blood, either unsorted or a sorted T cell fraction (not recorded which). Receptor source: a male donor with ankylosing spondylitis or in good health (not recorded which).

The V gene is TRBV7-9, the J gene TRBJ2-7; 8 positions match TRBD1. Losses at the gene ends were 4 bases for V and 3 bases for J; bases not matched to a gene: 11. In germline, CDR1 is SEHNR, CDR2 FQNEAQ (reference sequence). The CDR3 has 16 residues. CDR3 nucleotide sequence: TGTGCCAGCAGCTCCACGAGACAGGGGAATGACTACGAGCAGTACTTC. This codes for CASSSTRQGNDYEQYF.

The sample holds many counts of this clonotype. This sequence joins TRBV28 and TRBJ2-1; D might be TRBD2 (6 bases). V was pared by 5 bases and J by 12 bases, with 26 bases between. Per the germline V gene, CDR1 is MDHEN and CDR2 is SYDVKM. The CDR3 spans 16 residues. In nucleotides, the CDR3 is TGTGCCAGCAGTCCGTCCCCGAGGGCTAGCGAACCTTCGCAGTTCTTC. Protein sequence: CASSPSPRASEPSQFF.

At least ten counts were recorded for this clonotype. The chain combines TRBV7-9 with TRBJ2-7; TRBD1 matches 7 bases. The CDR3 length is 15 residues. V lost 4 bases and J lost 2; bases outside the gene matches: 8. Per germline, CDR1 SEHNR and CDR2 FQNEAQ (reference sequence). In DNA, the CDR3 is TGTGCCAGCAGCTCGCGAGACAGGGACCCCTACGAGCAGTACTTC. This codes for CASSSRDRDPYEQYF. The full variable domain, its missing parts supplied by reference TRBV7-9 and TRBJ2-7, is DTGVSQNPRHKITKRGQNVTFRCDPISEHNRLYWYRQTLGQGPEFLTYFQNEAQLEKSRLLSDRFSAERPKGSFSTLEIQRTEQGDSAMYLCASSSRDRDPYEQYFGPGTRLTVT.

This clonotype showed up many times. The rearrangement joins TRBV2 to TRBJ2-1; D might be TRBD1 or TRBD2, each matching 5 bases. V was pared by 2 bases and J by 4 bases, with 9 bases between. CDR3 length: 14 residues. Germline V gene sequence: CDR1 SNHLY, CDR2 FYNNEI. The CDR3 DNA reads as TGTGCCAGCAGTGAATATGGGGGATACAATGAGCAGTTCTTC. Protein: CASSEYGGYNEQFF.

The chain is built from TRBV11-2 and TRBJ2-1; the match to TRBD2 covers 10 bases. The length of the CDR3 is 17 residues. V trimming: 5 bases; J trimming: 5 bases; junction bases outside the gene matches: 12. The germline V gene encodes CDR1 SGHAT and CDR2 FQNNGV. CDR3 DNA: TGTGCCAGCAGCCCCACCCTTCTTAGCGGGGGGAACAATGAGCAGTTCTTC. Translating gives CASSPTLLSGGNNEQFF.

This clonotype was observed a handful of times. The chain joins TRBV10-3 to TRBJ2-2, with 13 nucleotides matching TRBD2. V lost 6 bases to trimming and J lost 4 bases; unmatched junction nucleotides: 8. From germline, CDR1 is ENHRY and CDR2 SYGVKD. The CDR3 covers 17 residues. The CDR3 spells CAIRKLAGGPGTGELFF. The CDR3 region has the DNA TGTGCCATCAGGAAACTAGCGGGAGGGCCGGGCACCGGGGAGCTGTTTTTT.

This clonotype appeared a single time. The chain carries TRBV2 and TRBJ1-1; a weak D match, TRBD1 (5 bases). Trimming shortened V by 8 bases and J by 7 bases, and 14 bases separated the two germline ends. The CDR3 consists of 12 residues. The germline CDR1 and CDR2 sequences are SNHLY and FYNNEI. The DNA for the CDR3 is TGTGCCAGCCACACAGGCTACAATGAAGCTTTCTTT. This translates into CASHTGYNEAFF.

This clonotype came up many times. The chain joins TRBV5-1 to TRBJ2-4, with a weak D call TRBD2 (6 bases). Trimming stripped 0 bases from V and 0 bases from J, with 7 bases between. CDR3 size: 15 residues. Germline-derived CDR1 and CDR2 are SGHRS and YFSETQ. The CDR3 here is CASSLEGLAKNIQYF. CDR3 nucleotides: TGCGCCAGCAGCTTGGAGGGACTAGCCAAAAACATTCAGTACTTC.

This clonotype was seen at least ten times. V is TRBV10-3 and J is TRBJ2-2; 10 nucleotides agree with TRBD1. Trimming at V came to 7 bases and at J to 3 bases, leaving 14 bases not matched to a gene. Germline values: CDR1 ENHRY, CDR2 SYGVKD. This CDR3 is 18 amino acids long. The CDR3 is CAIKISISGQGYTGELFF. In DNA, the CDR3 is TGTGCCATCAAAATTTCAATCTCGGGACAGGGGTACACCGGGGAGCTGTTTTTT.